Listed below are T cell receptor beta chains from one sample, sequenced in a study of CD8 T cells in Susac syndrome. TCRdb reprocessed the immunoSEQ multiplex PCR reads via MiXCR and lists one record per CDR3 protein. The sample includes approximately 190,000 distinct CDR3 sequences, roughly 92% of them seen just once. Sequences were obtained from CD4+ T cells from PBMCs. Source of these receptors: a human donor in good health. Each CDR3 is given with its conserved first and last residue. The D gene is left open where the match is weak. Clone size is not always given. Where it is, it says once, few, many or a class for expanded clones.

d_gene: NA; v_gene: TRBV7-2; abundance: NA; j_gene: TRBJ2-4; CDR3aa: CASSLENFKNIQYF; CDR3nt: TGTGCCAGCAGCTTAGAAAATTTCAAAAACATTCAGTACTTC
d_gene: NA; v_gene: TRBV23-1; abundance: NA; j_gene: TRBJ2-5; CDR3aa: CASSLIRRNQETQYF; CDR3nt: TGCGCCAGCAGTCTCATTCGACGGAATCAAGAGACCCAGTACTTC
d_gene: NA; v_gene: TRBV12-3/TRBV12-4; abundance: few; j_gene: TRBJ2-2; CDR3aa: CASSLGRDGELFF; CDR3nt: TGTGCCAGCAGTTTAGGACGCGACGGGGAGCTGTTTTTT
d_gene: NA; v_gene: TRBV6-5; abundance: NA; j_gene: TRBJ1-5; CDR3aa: CASSLNAHQPQHF; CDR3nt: TGTGCCAGCAGTCTGAACGCGCATCAGCCCCAGCATTTT
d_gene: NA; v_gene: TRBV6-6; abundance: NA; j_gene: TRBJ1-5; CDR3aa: CASVRTSLGQPQHF; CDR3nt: TGTGCCAGCGTAAGGACATCCTTGGGCCAGCCCCAGCATTTT
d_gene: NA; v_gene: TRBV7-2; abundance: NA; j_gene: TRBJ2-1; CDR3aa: CASSSGPIYNEQFF; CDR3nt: TGTGCCAGCAGCTCGGGACCGATCTACAATGAGCAGTTCTTC
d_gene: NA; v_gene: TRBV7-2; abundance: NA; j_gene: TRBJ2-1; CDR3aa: CASSLALPTSGEQFF; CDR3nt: TGTGCCAGCAGCTTAGCCCTCCCGACTTCCGGCGAGCAGTTCTTC
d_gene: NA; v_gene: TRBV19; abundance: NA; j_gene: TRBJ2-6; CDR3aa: CASSILETAPGANVLTF; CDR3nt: TGTGCCAGTAGTATATTGGAGACAGCTCCTGGGGCCAACGTCCTGACTTTC
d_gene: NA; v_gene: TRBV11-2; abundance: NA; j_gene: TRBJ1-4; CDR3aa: CASSGGSHTNEKLFF; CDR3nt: TGTGCCAGCAGTGGGGGTTCGCACACTAATGAAAAACTGTTTTTT
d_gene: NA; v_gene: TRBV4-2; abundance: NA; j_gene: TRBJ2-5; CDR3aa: CASSQEGWEQETQYF; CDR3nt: TGTGCCAGCAGCCAAGAGGGTTGGGAACAAGAGACCCAGTACTTC
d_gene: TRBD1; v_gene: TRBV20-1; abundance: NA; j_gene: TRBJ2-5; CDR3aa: CSAPNLARQGRETQYF; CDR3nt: TGCAGTGCCCCCAACTTGGCGCGACAGGGGAGAGAGACCCAGTACTTC
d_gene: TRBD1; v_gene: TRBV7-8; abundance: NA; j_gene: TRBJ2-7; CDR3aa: CASSLRTGNEQYF; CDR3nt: TGTGCCAGCAGCCTAAGGACAGGGAACGAGCAGTACTTC
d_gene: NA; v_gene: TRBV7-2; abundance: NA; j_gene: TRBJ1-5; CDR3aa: CASSQTVSNQPQHF; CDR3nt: TGTGCCAGCAGCCAGACAGTAAGCAATCAGCCCCAGCATTTT
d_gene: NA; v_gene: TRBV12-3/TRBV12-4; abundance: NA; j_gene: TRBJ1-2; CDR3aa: CASSTGLYGYTF; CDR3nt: TGTGCCAGCAGCACAGGGCTCTATGGCTACACCTTC
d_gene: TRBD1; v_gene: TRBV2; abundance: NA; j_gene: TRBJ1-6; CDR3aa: CASRRQGIGDNNSPLHF; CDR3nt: TGTGCCAGCAGGCGACAGGGAATCGGGGATAATAATTCACCCCTCCACTTT
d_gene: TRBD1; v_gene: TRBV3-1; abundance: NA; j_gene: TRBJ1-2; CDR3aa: CASSQGQGTNYGYTF; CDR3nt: TGTGCCAGCAGCCAAGGACAGGGCACTAACTATGGCTACACCTTC
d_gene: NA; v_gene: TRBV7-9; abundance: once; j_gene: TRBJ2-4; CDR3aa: CASSLRPGVQNIQYF; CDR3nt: TGTGCCAGCAGCTTAAGGCCTGGGGTCCAAAACATTCAGTACTTC
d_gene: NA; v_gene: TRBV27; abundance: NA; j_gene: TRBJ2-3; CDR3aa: CASSLWDSNTDTQYF; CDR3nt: TGTGCCAGCAGTTTATGGGACTCGAACACAGATACGCAGTATTTT
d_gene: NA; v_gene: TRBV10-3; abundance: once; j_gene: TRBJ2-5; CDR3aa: CAISDNTVQETQYF; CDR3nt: TGTGCCATCAGTGATAATACAGTGCAAGAGACCCAGTACTTC
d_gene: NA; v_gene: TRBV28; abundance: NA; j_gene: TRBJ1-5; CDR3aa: CASSQSVGGSNQPQHF; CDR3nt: TGTGCCAGCAGTCAGTCTGTCGGAGGTAGCAATCAGCCCCAGCATTTT
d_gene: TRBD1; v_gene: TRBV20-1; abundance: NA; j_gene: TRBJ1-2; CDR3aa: CSAARDRGDYGYTF; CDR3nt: TGCAGTGCTGCCCGGGACAGGGGAGACTATGGCTACACCTTC
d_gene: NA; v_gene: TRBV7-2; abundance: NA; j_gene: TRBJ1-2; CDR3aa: CASSLEVLGGAGYTF; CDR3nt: TGTGCCAGCAGCTTAGAGGTGCTGGGGGGCGCTGGCTACACCTTC
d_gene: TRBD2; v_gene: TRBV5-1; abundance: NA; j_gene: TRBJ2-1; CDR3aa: CASSLMRGDYNEQFF; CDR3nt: TGCGCCAGCAGCTTAATGCGGGGGGACTACAATGAGCAGTTCTTC
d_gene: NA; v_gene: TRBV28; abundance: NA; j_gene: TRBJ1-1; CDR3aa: CASNQLPLTEAFF; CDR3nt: TGTGCCAGCAACCAACTGCCTCTCACTGAAGCTTTCTTT
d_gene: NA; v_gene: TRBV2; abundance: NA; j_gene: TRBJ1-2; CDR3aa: CASRGEGIGGGYTF; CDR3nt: TGTGCCAGCAGAGGGGAAGGTATCGGCGGAGGCTACACCTTC
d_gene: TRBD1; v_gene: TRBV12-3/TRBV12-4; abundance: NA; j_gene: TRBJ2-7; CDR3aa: CASRGTGWTYEQYF; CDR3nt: TGTGCCAGCAGGGGGACAGGATGGACCTACGAGCAGTACTTC
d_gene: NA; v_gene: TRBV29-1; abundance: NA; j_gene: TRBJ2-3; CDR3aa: CSVGQLVPDTQYF; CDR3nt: TGCAGCGTTGGGCAGCTGGTCCCAGATACGCAGTATTTT
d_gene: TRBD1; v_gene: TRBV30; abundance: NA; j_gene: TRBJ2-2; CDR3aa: CAWIRARTGDGELFF; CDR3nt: TGTGCCTGGATACGCGCGAGGACAGGGGACGGGGAGCTGTTTTTT
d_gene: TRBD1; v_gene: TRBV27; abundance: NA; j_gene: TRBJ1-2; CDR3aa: CASGSMSTGQDLTNYGYTF; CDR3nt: TGTGCCAGCGGGTCTATGAGCACGGGACAGGACCTAACTAACTATGGCTACACCTTC
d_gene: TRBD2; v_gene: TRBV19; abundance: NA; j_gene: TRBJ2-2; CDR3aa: CASRRGATRELFF; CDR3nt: TGTGCCAGTCGGCGGGGGGCCACGAGGGAGCTGTTTTTT
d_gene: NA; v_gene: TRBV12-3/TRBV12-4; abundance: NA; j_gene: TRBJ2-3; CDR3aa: CASRPEGGTQYF; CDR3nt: TGTGCCAGCAGGCCGGAGGGTGGCACGCAGTATTTT
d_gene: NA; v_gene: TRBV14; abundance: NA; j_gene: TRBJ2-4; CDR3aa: CASSQTGPNIQYF; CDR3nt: TGTGCCAGCAGCCAGACGGGTCCAAACATTCAGTACTTC
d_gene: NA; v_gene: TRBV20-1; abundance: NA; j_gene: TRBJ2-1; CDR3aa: CSARTPGRRYNEQFF; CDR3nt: TGCAGTGCTAGAACCCCGGGGAGACGCTACAATGAGCAGTTCTTC
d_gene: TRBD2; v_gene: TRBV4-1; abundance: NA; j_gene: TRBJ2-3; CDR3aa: CASSQEVAGGRAVTDTQYF; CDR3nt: TGCGCCAGCAGCCAAGAGGTAGCGGGGGGGCGTGCGGTCACAGATACGCAGTATTTT
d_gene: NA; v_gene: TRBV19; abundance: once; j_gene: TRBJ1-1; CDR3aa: CAVGRNTEAFF; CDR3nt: TGTGCCGTGGGACGGAACACTGAAGCTTTCTTT
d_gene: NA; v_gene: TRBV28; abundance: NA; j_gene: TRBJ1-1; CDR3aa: CASVGGVHKMAFF; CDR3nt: TGTGCCAGCGTGGGTGGGGTCCATAAAATGGCTTTCTTT
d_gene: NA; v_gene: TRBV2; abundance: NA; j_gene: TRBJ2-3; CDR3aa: CASSSRDPTTDTQYF; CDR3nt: TGTGCCAGCAGTTCCCGGGACCCTACCACAGATACGCAGTATTTT
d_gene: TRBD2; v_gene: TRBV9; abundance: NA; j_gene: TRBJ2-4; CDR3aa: CASSPSGGVGPGTKNIQYF; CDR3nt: TGTGCCAGCAGCCCGAGCGGGGGGGTGGGGCCCGGCACCAAAAACATTCAGTACTTC
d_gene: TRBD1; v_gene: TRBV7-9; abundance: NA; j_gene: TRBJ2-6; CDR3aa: CASSLLGGPGANVLTF; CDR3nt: TGTGCCAGCAGCTTACTAGGGGGCCCCGGGGCCAACGTCCTGACTTTC
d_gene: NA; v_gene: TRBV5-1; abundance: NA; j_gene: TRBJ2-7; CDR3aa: CASSLKTEQYF; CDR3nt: TGCGCCAGCAGCTTGAAAACCGAGCAGTACTTC
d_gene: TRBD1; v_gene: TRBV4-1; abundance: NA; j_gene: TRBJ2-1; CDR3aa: CASSHLQGSSYNEQFF; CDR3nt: TGCGCCAGCAGCCATCTACAGGGGAGCTCCTACAATGAGCAGTTCTTC
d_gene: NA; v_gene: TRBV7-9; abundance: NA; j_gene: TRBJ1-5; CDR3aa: CASSRGGPAGQPQHF; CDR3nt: TGTGCCAGCAGCCGAGGGGGTCCGGCGGGTCAGCCCCAGCATTTT
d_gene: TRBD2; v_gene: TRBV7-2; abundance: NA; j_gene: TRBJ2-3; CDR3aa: CASSLLAAGGTQYF; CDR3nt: TGTGCCAGCAGCTTACTAGCGGCGGGAGGTACGCAGTATTTT
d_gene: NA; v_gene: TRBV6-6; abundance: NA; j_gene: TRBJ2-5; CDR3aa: CASSSPQEGRETQYF; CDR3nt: TGTGCCAGCAGTTCCCCCCAGGAAGGCAGGGAGACCCAGTACTTC
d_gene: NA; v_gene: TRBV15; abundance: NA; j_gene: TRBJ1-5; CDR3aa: CATSRDLGISNQPQHF; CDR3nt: TGTGCCACCAGCAGAGATCTAGGCATTAGCAATCAGCCCCAGCATTTT